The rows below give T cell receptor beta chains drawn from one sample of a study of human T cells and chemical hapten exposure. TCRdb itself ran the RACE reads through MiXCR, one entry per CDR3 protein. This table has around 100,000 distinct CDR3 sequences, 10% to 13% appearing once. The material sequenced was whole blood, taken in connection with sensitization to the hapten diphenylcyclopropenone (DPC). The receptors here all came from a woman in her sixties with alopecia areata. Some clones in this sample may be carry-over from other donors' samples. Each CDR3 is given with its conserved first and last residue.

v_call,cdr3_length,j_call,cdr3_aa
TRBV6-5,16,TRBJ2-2,CASRPPGTGVTGELFF
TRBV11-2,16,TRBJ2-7,CASSLQTSGSSYEQYF
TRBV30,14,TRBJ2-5,CAWSMDGLGKTQYF
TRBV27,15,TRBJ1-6,CASSGTGNYNSPLHF
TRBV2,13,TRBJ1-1,CASSEAGYAEAFF
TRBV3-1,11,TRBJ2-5,CASSSMRTQYF
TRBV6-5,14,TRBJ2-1,CASSYGDGNNEQFF
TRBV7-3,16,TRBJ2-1,CASSPATSGGATEQFF
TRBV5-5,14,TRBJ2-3,CASSLGDFADTQYF
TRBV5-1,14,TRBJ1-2,CASSLGIQDYGYTF
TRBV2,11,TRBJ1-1,CASSFRVAAFF
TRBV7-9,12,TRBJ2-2,CASSRGSGELFF
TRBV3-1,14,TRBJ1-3,CASSQEGQGNTIYF
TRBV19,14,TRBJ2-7,CASSMSGYSYEQYF
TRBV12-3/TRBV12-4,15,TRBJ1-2,CASSLGLRGSYGYTF
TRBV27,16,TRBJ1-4,CASSLFATDHNEKLFF
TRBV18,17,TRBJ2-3,CASSPVRTAQGTDTQYF
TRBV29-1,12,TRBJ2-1,CSVELLGYEQFF
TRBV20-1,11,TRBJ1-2,CSARGTDGYTF
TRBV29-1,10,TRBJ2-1,CSVETTEQFF
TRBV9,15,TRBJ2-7,CASSVGGKGSYEQYF
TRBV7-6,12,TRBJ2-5,CASSRTGETQYF
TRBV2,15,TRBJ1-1,CASSERGQGGTEAFF
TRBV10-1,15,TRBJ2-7,CASSPNPTGMGEQYF
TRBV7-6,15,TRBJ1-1,CASSLAWGQNTEAFF
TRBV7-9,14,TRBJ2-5,CASSQGRGIETQYF
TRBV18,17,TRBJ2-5,CASSPAQGALTRETQYF
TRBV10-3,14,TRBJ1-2,CAIKSPTGFYGYTF
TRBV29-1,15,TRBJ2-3,CSVEVAGISTDTQYF